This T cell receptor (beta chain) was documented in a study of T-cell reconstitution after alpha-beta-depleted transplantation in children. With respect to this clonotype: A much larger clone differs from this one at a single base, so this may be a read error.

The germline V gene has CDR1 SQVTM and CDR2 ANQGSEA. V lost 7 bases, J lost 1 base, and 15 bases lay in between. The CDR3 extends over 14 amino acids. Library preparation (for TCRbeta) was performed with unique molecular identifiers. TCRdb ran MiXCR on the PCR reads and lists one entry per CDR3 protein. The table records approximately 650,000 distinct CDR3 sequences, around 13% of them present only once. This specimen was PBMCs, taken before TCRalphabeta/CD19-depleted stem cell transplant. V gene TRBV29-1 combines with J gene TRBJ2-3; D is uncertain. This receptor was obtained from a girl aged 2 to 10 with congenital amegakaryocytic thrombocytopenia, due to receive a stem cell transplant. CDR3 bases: TGCAGCGCCTTTGCGGAAGACGGCACAGATACGCAGTATTTT. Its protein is CSAFAEDGTDTQYF.